This TCR beta chain was captured by sequencing in a study of cytomegalovirus exposure and HLA in healthy donors. Study-wide findings and caveats: The majority of TCR sequences were rare, yet some public TCRs appeared in many donors.

Regarding this clone: Its antigen is not identified.

The donors were in the roughly 130-subject validation cohort, distinct from the roughly 600-subject first cohort. V trimming: 5 bases; J trimming: 0 bases; junction bases outside the gene matches: 2. This CDR3 is 15 amino acids long. The germline gives CDR1 SGHVS, CDR2 FNYEAQ. Profiled with immunoSEQ multiplex PCR; TCRdb holds only in-frame clones, not every one. The sample consists of about 110,000 clones, roughly 95% of them appearing once. The clonotype originates from a woman between 18 and 29 years old in good health and CMV-seronegative. The chain couples TRBV7-6 to TRBJ2-7; 12 nucleotides align to TRBD1. The specimen was PBMCs. CDR3: CASSMGQGASYEQYF. Written as DNA, the CDR3 is TGTGCCAGCAGCATGGGACAGGGGGCCTCCTACGAGCAGTACTTC.